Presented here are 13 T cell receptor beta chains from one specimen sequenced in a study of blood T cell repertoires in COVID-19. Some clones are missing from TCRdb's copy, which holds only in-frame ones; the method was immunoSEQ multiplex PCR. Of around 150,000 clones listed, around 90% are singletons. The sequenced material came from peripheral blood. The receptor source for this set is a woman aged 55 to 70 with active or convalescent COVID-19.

CDR3 DNA: TGTGCCAGCAGCGGCGGACAGGGGTCCAGAAGAACCGGGGAGCTGTTTTTT. Translation: CASSGGQGSRRTGELFF. The V gene is TRBV7-9, the J gene TRBJ2-2, with 9 bases aligning to TRBD1. The CDR3 spans 17 residues. After removal of 5 bases from V and 5 bases from J, the junction contained 12 bases not matched to a gene. CDR1 SEHNR and CDR2 FQNEAQ come from the germline V gene (reference sequence).

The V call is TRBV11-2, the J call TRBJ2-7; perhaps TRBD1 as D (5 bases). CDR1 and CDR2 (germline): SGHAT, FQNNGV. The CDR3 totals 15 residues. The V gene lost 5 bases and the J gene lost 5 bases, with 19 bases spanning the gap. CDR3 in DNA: TGTGCCAGCAGCCCCGGGCTATTCGTCAGGGACGAGCAGTACTTC. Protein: CASSPGLFVRDEQYF.

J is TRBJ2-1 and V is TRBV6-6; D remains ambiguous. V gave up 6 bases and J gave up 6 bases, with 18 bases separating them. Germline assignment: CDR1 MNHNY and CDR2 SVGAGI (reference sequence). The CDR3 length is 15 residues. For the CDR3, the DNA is TGTGCCAGCAGCTACAGCGAGGTAGTCGGCAATGAGCAGTTCTTC. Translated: CASSYSEVVGNEQFF.

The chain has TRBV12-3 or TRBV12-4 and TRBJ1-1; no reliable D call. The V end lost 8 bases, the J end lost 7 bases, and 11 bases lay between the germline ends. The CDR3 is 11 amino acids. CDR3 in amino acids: CASVSRSEAFF. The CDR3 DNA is TGTGCCAGCGTCAGTCGCAGTGAAGCTTTCTTT.

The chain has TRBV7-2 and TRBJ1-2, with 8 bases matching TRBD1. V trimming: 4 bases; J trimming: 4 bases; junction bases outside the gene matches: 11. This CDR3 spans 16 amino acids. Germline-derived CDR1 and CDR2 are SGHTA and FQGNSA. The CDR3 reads CASSSQPGGAGYGYTF. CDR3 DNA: TGTGCCAGCAGCTCCCAACCAGGGGGCGCCGGCTATGGCTACACCTTC.

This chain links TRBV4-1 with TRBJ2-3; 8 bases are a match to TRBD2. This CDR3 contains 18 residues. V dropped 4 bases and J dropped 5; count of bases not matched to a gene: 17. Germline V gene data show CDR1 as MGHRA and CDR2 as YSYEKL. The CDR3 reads CASSPQPPQRGSLDTQYF. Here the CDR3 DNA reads TGCGCCAGCAGCCCCCAACCCCCTCAGCGGGGGTCGTTAGATACGCAGTATTTT.

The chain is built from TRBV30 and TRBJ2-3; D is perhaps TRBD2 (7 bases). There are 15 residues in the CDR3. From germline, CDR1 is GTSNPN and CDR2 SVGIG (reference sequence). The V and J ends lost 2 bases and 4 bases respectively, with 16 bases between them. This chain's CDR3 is CAWSLGGGGADTQYF. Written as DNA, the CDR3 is TGTGCCTGGAGTTTAGGAGGGGGGGGCGCAGATACGCAGTATTTT. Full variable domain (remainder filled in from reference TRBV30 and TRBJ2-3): SQTIHQWPATLVQPVGSPLSLECTVEGTSNPNLYWYRQAAGRGLQLLFYSVGIGQISSEVPQNLSASRPQDRQFILSSKKLLLSDSGFYLCAWSLGGGGADTQYFGPGTRLTVL.

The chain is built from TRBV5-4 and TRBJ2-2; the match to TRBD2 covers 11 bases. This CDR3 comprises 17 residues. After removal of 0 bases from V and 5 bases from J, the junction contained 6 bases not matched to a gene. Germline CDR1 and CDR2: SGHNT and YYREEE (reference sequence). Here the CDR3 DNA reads TGTGCCAGCAGCTTGGAAGTTAGCGGGGGGGCAACCGGGGAGCTGTTTTTT. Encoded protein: CASSLEVSGGATGELFF.

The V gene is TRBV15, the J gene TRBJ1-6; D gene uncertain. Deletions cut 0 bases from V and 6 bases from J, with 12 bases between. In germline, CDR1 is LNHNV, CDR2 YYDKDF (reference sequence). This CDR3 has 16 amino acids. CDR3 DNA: TGTGCCACCAGCAGAGATAAGGACGGGATTAATTCACCCCTCCACTTT. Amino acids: CATSRDKDGINSPLHF.

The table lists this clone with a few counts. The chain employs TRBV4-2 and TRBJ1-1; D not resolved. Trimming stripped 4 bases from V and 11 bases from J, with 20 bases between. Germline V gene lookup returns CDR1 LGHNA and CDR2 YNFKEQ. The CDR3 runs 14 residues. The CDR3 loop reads CASSLLMEPLSAFF. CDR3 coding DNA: TGTGCCAGCAGCCTCCTAATGGAGCCTCTTAGCGCTTTCTTT.

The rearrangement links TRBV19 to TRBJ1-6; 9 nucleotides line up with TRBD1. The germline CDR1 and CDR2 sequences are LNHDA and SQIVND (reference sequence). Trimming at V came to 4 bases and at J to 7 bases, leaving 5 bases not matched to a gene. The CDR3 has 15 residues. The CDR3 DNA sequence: TGTGCCAGTAGTAATAAACAGGGGGCGAATTCACCCCTCCACTTT. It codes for CASSNKQGANSPLHF.

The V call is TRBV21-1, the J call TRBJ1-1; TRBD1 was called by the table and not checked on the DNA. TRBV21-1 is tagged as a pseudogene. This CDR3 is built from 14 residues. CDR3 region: CASNTQGLDTEAFF. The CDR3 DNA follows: TGTGCCAGCAATACACAGGGTTTGGACACTGAAGCTTTCTTT.

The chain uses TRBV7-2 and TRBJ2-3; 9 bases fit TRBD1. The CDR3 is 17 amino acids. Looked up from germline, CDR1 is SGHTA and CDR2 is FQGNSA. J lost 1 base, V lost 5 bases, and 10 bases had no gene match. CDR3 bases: TGTGCCAGCAGCGTGCAGGGACAGGGAGGGGGCACAGATACGCAGTATTTT. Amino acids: CASSVQGQGGGTDTQYF. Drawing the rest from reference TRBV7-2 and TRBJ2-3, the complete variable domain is GAGVSQSPSNKVTEKGKDVELRCDPISGHTALYWYRQSLGQGLEFLIYFQGNSAPDKSGLPSDRFSAERTGGSVSTLTIQRTQQEDSAVYLCASSVQGQGGGTDTQYFGPGTRLTVL.